This TCR beta chain was sequenced during a study of tumor and adjacent non-tumor tissue in lung cancer. No cell sorting was done before RNA was extracted from the tissue. Distant lung tissue was collected more than 3 cm away from the tumor edge. TCRbeta libraries were built with three rounds of nested PCR, modified from ARM-PCR. TCRdb re-called the multiplex PCR reads through MiXCR, storing one row per CDR3 protein. The sample records about 77,000 distinct CDR3 sequences, less than 85% being singletons. This clonotype was observed at least ten times. The V gene end was trimmed by 5 bases and the J gene end by 7 bases; junction bases not matched to a gene: 10. Germline V lookup: CDR1 SEHNR, CDR2 FQNEAQ (reference sequence). The CDR3 covers 15 residues.

The sample consisted of distant non-tumor lung tissue. The sequence derives from a man between 65 and 85 years old with non-small cell lung cancer. The rearrangement joins TRBV7-9 to TRBJ2-1; 8 bases match TRBD1. This CDR3 is CASSPSGGGKNEQFF. CDR3 DNA sequence: TGTGCCAGCAGCCCCTCAGGGGGCGGAAAAAATGAGCAGTTCTTC. Looking up the rest from reference TRBV7-9 and TRBJ2-1 gives the full variable domain: DTGVSQNPRHKITKRGQNVTFRCDPISEHNRLYWYRQTLGQGPEFLTYFQNEAQLEKSRLLSDRFSAERPKGSFSTLEIQRTEQGDSAMYLCASSPSGGGKNEQFFGPGTRLTVL.